Below, one T cell receptor (beta chain) is given with its context. Its antigen is unknown. Within one base of it there is no much larger clone, and no base qualities were kept. From its cysteine to its phenylalanine, the CDR3 spans 15 amino acids. CDR3 DNA is the only sequence kept; it has 45 bases, read in frame from the first base. CDR1 and CDR2 were assigned from the germline V gene as MDHEN and SYDVKM. V lost 9 bases and J lost 6 bases, and the count of bases not matched to a germline gene is 11. Read against the paper, the sample's time point label means: about 28 days (+/-7) after the second vaccine dose. AZD1222 recipients with second doses at about 4 weeks or about 12 weeks were pooled, because spike-specific TCR depth and breadth did not differ between schedules. Samples from vaccinated people were obtained from the UK trials COV001 and COV002, which included a single-blind randomized controlled phase 2/3 trial of AZD1222 (ChAdOx1 nCoV-19) in healthy adults. For TCRbeta chain sequencing, PBMC samples from trial participants were taken at day 0 and at day 28 after the second dose.

This sample is part of a study of T cell responses to AZD1222 COVID-19 vaccine (dated by TCRdb to about 2021). Some background on the complete study: TCR sequencing covered 230 to 250 trial participants: 207 given two doses of AZD1222 and 26 given two doses of MenACWY control vaccine. Trial participants were enrolled into age subgroups of 18-55, 56-69 and 70-plus years, which contained about 150, 27 and 61 TCR-sequenced participants, respectively. Overall results and qualifications from the work: The whole spike protein was spanned by vaccine-associated CD4 TCRs, and dominant responses were seen in regions 160-218 and 743-854. Reportedly, close to half of the unique spike-specific TCRs recognized epitopes lying outside the regions that are mutated in the B.1.351 and B.1.1.7 variants. Conclusions about previously exposed vaccinees are limited, since just a handful of AZD1222 recipients were seropositive for SARS-CoV-2 at baseline. Participants were mostly white British and included more females than males, and it was suggested by the authors that clonal diversity may have been underestimated. After two AZD1222 doses, both the breadth and the depth of spike-specific TCRs were significantly higher than at day 0 and than in MenACWY recipients. Because no day 14 peak-response samples were available, the repertoires could be characterized only after the peak T cell response. In the small 56-69-year group, the increase in depth fell short of significance, most likely because of low power.

The CDR3 regions of human TCRbeta chains were subjected to immunosequencing. The study's processing was this. TCRs in the repertoires were compared against a reference library of SARS-CoV-2-specific TCRs that had been generated with the MIRA antigen-specificity platform. Breadth meant the fraction of unique TCRs that were SARS-CoV-2-associated, whereas depth meant the fraction of total T cells that were SARS-CoV-2-associated. Using the MIRA data, each spike-specific TCR was mapped to the spike region that the TCR reacts to and placed in a CD4 or CD8 class. Log10-transformed breadth and depth values were compared by one-way ANOVA with Sidak's multiple comparisons tests. The table was pulled from immuneACCESS by TCRdb, which kept in-frame rearrangements only. Such tables lose some clones; where checked, under half of the loss comes from unresolved V genes, and the rest has no known cause. V and J calls and clone size come straight from that table; D and trimming were deduced from the DNA. This sample holds some 170,000 clones; approximately 94% were observed only once. The top ten clonotypes cover roughly 5.6% of the sample.

The chain employs TRBV28 and TRBJ2-1, and 10 junction bases match TRBD1. This specimen was peripheral blood, taken 28 days after the second AZD1222 dose. The clonotype originates from an adult who received the AZD1222 COVID-19 vaccine. The nucleotides read TGTGCCAGTTTCTCCGGGACAGGGGAACGCAATGAGCAGTTCTTC. Its translation is CASFSGTGERNEQFF.